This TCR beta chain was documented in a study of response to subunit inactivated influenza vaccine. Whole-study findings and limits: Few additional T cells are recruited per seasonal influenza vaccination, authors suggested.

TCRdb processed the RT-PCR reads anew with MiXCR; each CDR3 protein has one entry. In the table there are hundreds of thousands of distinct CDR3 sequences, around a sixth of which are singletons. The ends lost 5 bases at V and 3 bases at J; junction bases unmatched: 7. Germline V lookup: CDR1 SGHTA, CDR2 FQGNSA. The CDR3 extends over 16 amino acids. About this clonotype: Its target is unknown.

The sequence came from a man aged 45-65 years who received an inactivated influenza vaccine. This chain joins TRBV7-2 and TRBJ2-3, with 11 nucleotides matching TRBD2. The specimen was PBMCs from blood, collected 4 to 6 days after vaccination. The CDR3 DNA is TGTGCCAGCAGCCTGACTAGCGGGATTGGGACAGATACGCAGTATTTT. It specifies CASSLTSGIGTDTQYF.